This TCR beta chain is from a study of T-cell reconstitution after alpha-beta-depleted transplantation in children (dated by TCRdb to 2016 to 2018). For the wider study: The study quantitatively tracked T-cell immune reconstitution after TCRalphabeta/CD19-depleted allogeneic hematopoietic cell transplantation in children using TCR repertoire profiling. Findings and caveats that apply to the study as a whole: The frequencies of hyperexpanded clones fell over the following months, and after one year, T-cell counts and TCRbeta diversity were mostly attributed to newly produced T cells. In some patients, the high TCRbeta diversity seen at day 60 was put down to recipient T cells and intrathymic progenitors that had survived conditioning. Apparently early alphabetaT-cell count recovery about two months after transplant reportedly relied on only several hundred rapidly expanded clones derived from non-depleted graft cells.

The treatment or condition label here, explained by the study, means: allogeneic hematopoietic cell transplantation with graft depleted of TCRalphabeta T cells and CD19 B cells. The children who served as transplant recipients had been given grafts of TCRalphabeta/CD19-depleted allogeneic hematopoietic cells. To prepare the library, PCR was applied. Instrument used: Illumina HiSeq 2500. TCR libraries were prepared with molecular barcoding, using unique molecular identifiers to normalize TCRbeta repertoire quantification. The public sequencing data were trimmed at Q25 with fastp and processed into clonotypes with MiXCR by TCRdb, which kept only in-frame beta chains. Here each entry gathers all rows of one CDR3 protein and keeps the most common genes and DNA. Here the sample has under 300,000 distinct CDR3 sequences; around 10% occur a single time. Clones ranked in the top ten supply 23% of the sample.

In the case of this clonotype: The clone's antigen remains unknown. With a much larger clone just one base away, this may be a read error.

The germline V gene specifies SQVTM as CDR1 and ANQGSEA as CDR2. Measured from the cysteine to the phenylalanine, the CDR3 is 13 residues long. Kept here is only the CDR3 DNA, which spans 39 bases and is read in frame from base 1. Here the chain combines TRBV29-1 and TRBJ1-5; TRBD1 is perhaps the D gene, given 5 matching bases. The sequenced sample was peripheral blood, obtained 180 days after TCRalphabeta/CD19-depleted stem cell transplant. This TCR came from a male patient between 2 and 9 years old who had a stem cell transplant for chronic granulomatous disease, so the T cells may come from the graft donor. The encoded CDR3 is CGVGAGYNQPQHF. The bases read TGCGGCGTTGGGGCAGGCTACAATCAGCCCCAGCATTTT. When the CDR3 is completed using the reference TRBV29-1 and TRBJ1-5 genes on either side, the full variable domain is SAVISQKPSRDICQRGTSLTIQCQVDSQVTMMFWYRQQPGQSLTLIATANQGSEATYESGFVIDKFPISRPNLTFSTLTVSNMSPEDSSIYLCGVGAGYNQPQHFGDGTRLSIL.